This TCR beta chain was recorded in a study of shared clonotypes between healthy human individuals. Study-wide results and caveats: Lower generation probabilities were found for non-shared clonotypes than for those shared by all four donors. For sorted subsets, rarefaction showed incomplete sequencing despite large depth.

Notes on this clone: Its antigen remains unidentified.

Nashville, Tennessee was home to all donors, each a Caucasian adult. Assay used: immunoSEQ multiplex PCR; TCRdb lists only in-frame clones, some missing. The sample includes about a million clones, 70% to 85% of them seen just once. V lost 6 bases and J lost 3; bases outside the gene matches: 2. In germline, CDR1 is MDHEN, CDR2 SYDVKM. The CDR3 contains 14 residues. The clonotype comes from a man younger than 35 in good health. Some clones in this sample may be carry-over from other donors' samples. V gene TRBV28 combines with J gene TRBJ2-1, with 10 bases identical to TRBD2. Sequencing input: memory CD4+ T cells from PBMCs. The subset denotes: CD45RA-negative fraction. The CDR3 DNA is TGTGCCAGCAGACTAGCGGGGAACTACAATGAGCAGTTCTTC. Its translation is CASRLAGNYNEQFF.